These 14 T cell receptor beta chains came from one sample sequenced in a study of Ad26.COV2.S vaccination and SARS-CoV-2 variants. Profiling relied on immunoSEQ multiplex PCR, and the TCRdb table lists in-frame clones only, not all of them. Counted here are more than 350,000 clones, around 90% occurring once; the ten biggest clones make up 9% to 15%. Treatment: 15 to 20 received Ad26.COV2.S at low or high dose, single or two shots; about 5 received placebo; per-sample allocation not given. Each sample was drawn 63 days after the first injection (of vaccine or placebo). Sample: peripheral blood, taken in a trial of Ad26.COV2.S vaccine versus placebo. These receptors originate from a person between 18 and 59 years old who received the Ad26.COV2.S COVID-19 vaccine or a placebo.

This chain links TRBV11-2 with TRBJ2-5, with D maybe TRBD2 (6 bases). Germline CDR1 and CDR2: SGHAT and FQNNGV. This CDR3 has 14 residues. The V gene lost 5 bases and the J gene lost 5 bases, with 15 bases spanning the gap. The CDR3, as DNA: TGTGCCAGCAGCCTCGCCCTAGCGCCTGAGACCCAGTACTTC. Translation: CASSLALAPETQYF.

The table lists this clone with a count of one. The rearrangement uses TRBV3-1 (or the pseudogene TRBV3-2) and TRBJ2-1, with 9 bases fitting TRBD2. Germline loops: CDR1 LGHDT, CDR2 YNNKEL (reference sequence). With V trimmed by 4 bases and J by 10 bases, 2 bases remained unmatched. The CDR3 length is 12 residues. The CDR3 region has the DNA TGTGCCAGCAGCCCCGGACTAGCGGAGCAGTTCTTC. Encoded protein: CASSPGLAEQFF.

This clone appeared a single time. CDR3 sequence reads: CASSIGQGERTEAFF. The CDR3 bases are TGCGCCAGCAGCATAGGACAGGGCGAACGCACTGAAGCTTTCTTT. The rearrangement joins TRBV5-1 to TRBJ1-1, with 8 bases matching TRBD1. Per the germline V gene, CDR1 is SGHRS and CDR2 is YFSETQ. This CDR3 spans 15 amino acids. Unmatched junction bases numbered 9, after V lost 4 bases and J lost 4 bases.

The rearrangement links TRBV10-2 to TRBJ1-2; TRBD1 is a possible D gene (5 bases). This CDR3 comprises 12 residues. Germline V CDR1 and CDR2: WSHSY, SAAADI. Between the trimmed V and J ends, which lost 2 bases and 4 bases, there was a span of 5 bases. CDR3 nucleotides: TGCGCCAGCAGTGAGACAGGCTATGGCTACACCTTC. Translated, it gives CASSETGYGYTF.

The V gene is TRBV5-5, the J gene TRBJ2-1; 7 bases map to TRBD2. This CDR3 is built from 15 residues. Germline V CDR1 and CDR2: SGHKS, YYEKEE (reference sequence). The junction had 8 bases not matched to a gene; V was cut back by 1 base and J by 7 bases. The CDR3 coding sequence is TGTGCCAGCAGCTTGAAGGGACTACCGGGGAATGAGCAGTTCTTC. Protein: CASSLKGLPGNEQFF.

The chain has TRBV6-1 and TRBJ1-2; D possibly corresponds to TRBD1 (6 bases). The length of the CDR3 is 15 residues. V was clipped by 0 bases and J by 4 bases, with 12 bases between them. The germline CDR1 and CDR2 sequences are MNHNS and SASEGT. CDR3 protein: CASSEAFGRGYGYTF. CDR3 nucleotide sequence: TGTGCCAGCAGTGAAGCGTTCGGCAGGGGCTATGGCTACACCTTC.

The chain employs TRBV6-5 and TRBJ2-2; D uncertain. Germline CDR1 and CDR2: MNHEY and SVGAGI. With 5 bases removed from V and 4 bases from J, the gap between germline ends came to 8 bases. The CDR3 runs 13 residues. The CDR3 loop is CASSINPTGELFF. CDR3 nucleotide sequence: TGTGCCAGCAGTATCAACCCCACCGGGGAGCTGTTTTTT.

J is TRBJ2-2 and V is TRBV14; D is unresolved. The length of the CDR3 is 13 residues. V dropped 1 base and J dropped 3 bases, with 3 bases sitting between them. Germline V lookup: CDR1 SGHDN, CDR2 FVKESK. The CDR3 here is CASSQVYTGELFF. The CDR3 DNA sequence: TGTGCCAGCAGCCAAGTATACACCGGGGAGCTGTTTTTT.

This clone was seen a handful of times. This chain joins TRBV28 and TRBJ2-7; the D is unclear. Per germline, CDR1 MDHEN and CDR2 SYDVKM. Trimming removed 2 bases from V and 3 bases from J, with 5 bases in between. This CDR3 is 12 amino acids long. The CDR3 DNA reads TGTGCCAGCAGTTTAGGGATCTACGAGCAGTACTTC. This gives the protein CASSLGIYEQYF.

The genes are TRBV28 and TRBJ1-3; possible D gene TRBD1, 6 bases. Trimming took 5 bases from V and 4 from J, leaving 9 bases between them. Germline V gene sequence: CDR1 MDHEN, CDR2 SYDVKM. This CDR3 contains 13 residues. The CDR3 here is CASSIQGGNTIYF. In DNA form, the CDR3 reads TGTGCCAGCAGTATTCAGGGGGGAAACACCATATATTTT.

V is TRBV5-6 and J is TRBJ2-3, with no clear D. The CDR3 consists of 15 residues. Trimming cost V 5 bases and J 0 bases, with 13 bases left between them. The germline V gene encodes CDR1 SGHDT and CDR2 YYEEEE. CDR3 sequence (DNA): TGTGCCAGCAGTTACCAGCATAGGAGCACAGATACGCAGTATTTT. Translating gives CASSYQHRSTDTQYF.

The chain has TRBV7-8 and TRBJ2-5; D is undetermined. The germline V gene has CDR1 SGHVS and CDR2 FQNEAQ. This CDR3 is built from 12 residues. Trimming took 2 bases from V and 5 from J, leaving 6 bases between them. CDR3 sequence: CASSLHEETQYF. The CDR3 nucleotides read TGTGCCAGCAGCTTACATGAGGAGACCCAGTACTTC.

The V gene is TRBV25-1, the J gene TRBJ2-6, with D maybe TRBD2 (6 bases). Germline CDR1 reads MGHDK; CDR2 reads SYGVNS. Trimming took off 1 base at V and 4 bases at J, with 11 bases between the two ends. CDR3 length equals 16 residues. CDR3 bases: TGTGCCAGCAGTGAATTCGGGGGTACCGGGGCCAACGTCCTGACTTTC. Translation: CASSEFGGTGANVLTF.

The chain recombines TRBV6-1 with TRBJ2-1, with D perhaps matching TRBD2 (5 bases). V lost 2 bases to trimming and J lost 0 bases, with 14 bases between them. This CDR3 spans 17 amino acids. Per germline, CDR1 MNHNS and CDR2 SASEGT. CDR3 protein: CASSEFHGLSSYNEQFF. In nucleotides, the CDR3 is TGTGCCAGCAGTGAATTCCACGGACTGAGCTCCTACAATGAGCAGTTCTTC.